This T cell receptor beta chain appears in the sequencing data of a study of early T cells in non-severe SARS-CoV-2 infection. This clonotype has a handful of counts. Separate cDNA molecules each had unique molecular identifiers attached to them. MiXCR was run by TCRdb on the 5' RACE reads, yielding one entry per CDR3 protein. This repertoire shows around 25,000 distinct CDR3 sequences, less than 7% found once; its top ten account for 2% to 3%. Germline V CDR1 and CDR2: LNHDA, SQIVND (reference sequence). The CDR3 has 12 amino acids. V dropped 8 bases and J dropped 2 bases, with 10 bases sitting between them.

The clonotype originates from an adult who was a healthcare worker with PCR-confirmed SARS-CoV-2 infection or an uninfected control (not recorded which). Sequencing used whole blood. This rearrangement joins TRBV19 to TRBJ2-7; unclear D gene. The CDR3 reads CASADTPYEQYF. The CDR3 region has the DNA TGTGCCAGTGCAGACACCCCCTACGAGCAGTACTTC.